These 15 T cell receptor beta chains came from one sample sequenced in a study of cytomegalovirus exposure and HLA in healthy donors. The PCR was carried out with 60 Vbeta primers and 13 Jbeta primers. The method was immunoSEQ multiplex PCR; TCRdb's version includes in-frame clones alone and lacks a portion of them. In the table there are 200,000 or so clones, over 80% of which are singletons. The sample taken for sequencing was PBMCs. The source is a boy aged 2 to 10 in good health and CMV-seronegative.

This rearrangement joins TRBV29-1 to TRBJ1-1; D is ambiguous. With 2 bases removed from V and 6 bases from J, the gap between germline ends came to 7 bases. Germline CDR1 reads SQVTM; CDR2 reads ANQGSEA. This CDR3 has 11 residues. The CDR3 protein is CSVERYPEAFF. CDR3 coding DNA: TGCAGCGTTGAACGTTATCCTGAAGCTTTCTTT.

This rearrangement joins TRBV7-3 to TRBJ1-2, with unresolved D. This CDR3 has 13 amino acids. The germline CDR1 and CDR2 sequences are SGHTA and FQGTGA. Trimming stripped 4 bases from V and 2 bases from J, with 8 bases between. The chain's CDR3 is CASSSTANYGYTF. CDR3 DNA: TGTGCCAGCAGCTCAACAGCCAACTATGGCTACACCTTC. The entire variable domain, with the rest obtained from reference TRBV7-3 and TRBJ1-2, is as follows: GAGVSQTPSNKVTEKGKYVELRCDPISGHTALYWYRQSLGQGPEFLIYFQGTGAADDSGLPNDRFFAVRPEGSVSTLKIQRTERGDSAVYLCASSSTANYGYTFGSGTRLTVV.

The chain joins TRBV30 to TRBJ2-7, with D possibly matching TRBD2 (5 bases). Germline V CDR1 and CDR2: GTSNPN, SVGIG (reference sequence). V was trimmed by 1 base and J by 0 bases, leaving 10 bases between them. The CDR3 runs to 14 residues. CDR3 protein: CAWSGGRGSYEQYF. Here the CDR3 DNA reads TGTGCCTGGAGTGGCGGGCGCGGCTCCTACGAGCAGTACTTC.

The V and J genes are TRBV2 and TRBJ2-1; the match to TRBD2 covers 9 bases. V lost 6 bases, J lost 1 base, and 1 base stayed unmatched. The CDR3 sequence is 14 residues long. Germline values: CDR1 SNHLY, CDR2 FYNNEI. The CDR3 loop reads CASSLAGSYNEQFF. CDR3 sequence (DNA): TGTGCCAGCAGCCTAGCGGGGTCCTACAATGAGCAGTTCTTC.

The rearrangement links TRBV30 to TRBJ1-4, with a weak D call TRBD1 (5 bases). The CDR3 is 14 amino acids. Per the germline V gene, CDR1 is GTSNPN and CDR2 is SVGIG (reference sequence). V was cut by 4 bases and J by 4 bases, with 13 bases left in between. Here the CDR3 reads CAWTSGADNEKLFF. The CDR3, as DNA: TGTGCCTGGACCAGCGGGGCAGATAATGAAAAACTGTTTTTT.

As DNA, the CDR3 is TGTGCCAGCAGTTTATCGACTAGCTCCGCGTCCTACAATGAGCAGTTCTTC. Protein sequence: CASSLSTSSASYNEQFF. The chain couples TRBV27 to TRBJ2-1; TRBD2 matches 7 bases. Germline V lookup: CDR1 MNHEY, CDR2 SMNVEV (reference sequence). J lost 1 base, V lost 0 bases, and 6 bases had no gene match. This CDR3 is 17 amino acids long.

This clone was seen only once. The rearrangement joins TRBV11-2 to TRBJ2-3, with no clear D. The CDR3 is 16 amino acids. The V end lost 0 bases, the J end lost 0 bases, and 10 bases lay between the germline ends. The V gene's germline CDR1 is SGHAT and CDR2 FQNNGV. CDR3 sequence reads: CASSLDRSPSTDTQYF. For the CDR3, the DNA is TGTGCCAGCAGCTTAGATCGAAGCCCCAGCACAGATACGCAGTATTTT.

This chain connects TRBV27 to TRBJ1-2, with a tentative D call TRBD1 (5 bases). V was cut by 2 bases and J by 3 bases, with 10 bases left in between. Per germline, CDR1 MNHEY and CDR2 SMNVEV (reference sequence). The CDR3 totals 14 residues. In DNA form, the CDR3 reads TGTGCCAGCAGTTTAGACAGATCTCACTATGGCTACACCTTC. This encodes CASSLDRSHYGYTF.

The genes are TRBV30 and TRBJ2-7, with 8 nucleotides matching TRBD2. Looked up from germline, CDR1 is GTSNPN and CDR2 is SVGIG (reference sequence). The CDR3 length is 12 residues. The ends lost 2 bases at V and 6 bases at J; junction bases unmatched: 3. The CDR3 DNA is TGTGCCTGGAGTCCGACTAGCGCCGAGCAGTACTTC. Protein: CAWSPTSAEQYF.

V gene TRBV13 combines with J gene TRBJ2-7; 7 nucleotides agree with TRBD1. J lost 7 bases, V lost 4 bases, and 1 base had no gene match. Germline CDR1 is PRHDT and CDR2 is FYEKMQ (reference sequence). The CDR3 runs to 11 residues. CDR3: CASSSTGEQYF. The DNA for the CDR3 is TGTGCCAGCAGCTCGACAGGGGAGCAGTACTTC.

The CDR3 spells CASSVLAATPGELFF. The CDR3 coding sequence is TGTGCCAGCAGTGTTCTAGCGGCCACACCCGGGGAGCTGTTTTTT. The V and J genes are TRBV2 and TRBJ2-2; 7 bases fit TRBD2. Germline V gives CDR1 SNHLY, CDR2 FYNNEI. V shed 4 bases and J 6 bases; nucleotides not matched to a gene: 8. The CDR3 is made up of 15 amino acids.

The chain links TRBV7-9 to TRBJ2-5, with D possibly TRBD2 on 5 matching bases. This CDR3 is built from 13 residues. Trimming removed 5 bases from V and 5 bases from J, with 12 bases in between. Germline assignment: CDR1 SEHNR and CDR2 FQNEAQ (reference sequence). The CDR3, as DNA: TGTGCCAGCAGCCGGGGTTTGGGGGAGACCCAGTACTTC. Translating it yields CASSRGLGETQYF.

V is TRBV6-1 and J is TRBJ2-5; 9 positions match TRBD2. This CDR3 contains 16 residues. With V trimmed by 2 bases and J by 6 bases, 10 bases remained unmatched. Per germline, CDR1 MNHNS and CDR2 SASEGT. CDR3 residues: CASSEHVRREGQTQYF. In DNA form, the CDR3 reads TGTGCCAGCAGTGAACATGTTCGGCGGGAGGGGCAGACCCAGTACTTC.

The J gene is TRBJ1-2, the V gene TRBV19, with 9 bases matching TRBD1. Germline loops: CDR1 LNHDA, CDR2 SQIVND (reference sequence). The junction had 14 bases not matched to a gene; V was cut back by 7 bases and J by 8 bases. The CDR3 contains 15 residues. CDR3: CASTTGGAEASGYTF. The CDR3 coding sequence is TGTGCCAGTACCACAGGGGGCGCCGAGGCTTCCGGCTACACCTTC.

V and J are TRBV9 and TRBJ1-5, with TRBD1 as a possible D gene (5 bases). The CDR3 loop spans 13 amino acids. Germline V gene lookup returns CDR1 SGDLS and CDR2 YYNGEE. The V end was cut by 4 bases, the J end by 7 bases, with 12 bases between. CDR3 nucleotide sequence: TGTGCCAGCAGCCAGACGGGGGAGCAGCCCCAGCATTTT. This sequence encodes CASSQTGEQPQHF.